What follows describes a single T cell receptor beta chain. Its target is not known. V gave up 7 bases and J gave up 7 bases, with 14 bases separating them. The CDR3 is 13 amino acids. Germline CDR1 reads LNHDA; CDR2 reads SQIVND (reference sequence). The sample originates from a study of blood T cells in healthy people across ages. Whole-study findings and limits: Compared with aged donors, long-lived donors showed fewer expanded clones, suggesting selection. In older individuals, TCR beta diversity per million T cells was lower, falling roughly linearly with age.

Together with a sample-barcoded 5' primer, a J-beta primer mix was included in a second PCR lasting roughly 6 to 12 cycles. TCRdb recomputed calls from the 5' RACE reads with MiXCR, one row per CDR3 protein. The sample includes 1 million to 1.2 million distinct CDR3 sequences, 35% to 40% of them seen just once. The rearrangement joins TRBV19 to TRBJ1-5, with D possibly being TRBD1 (5 bases). The sequenced material came from blood. The origin of this receptor is a man younger than 35 in good health. CDR3 protein: CASIGGGYQPQHF. Written as DNA, the CDR3 is TGTGCCAGTATCGGCGGGGGTTACCAGCCCCAGCATTTT.